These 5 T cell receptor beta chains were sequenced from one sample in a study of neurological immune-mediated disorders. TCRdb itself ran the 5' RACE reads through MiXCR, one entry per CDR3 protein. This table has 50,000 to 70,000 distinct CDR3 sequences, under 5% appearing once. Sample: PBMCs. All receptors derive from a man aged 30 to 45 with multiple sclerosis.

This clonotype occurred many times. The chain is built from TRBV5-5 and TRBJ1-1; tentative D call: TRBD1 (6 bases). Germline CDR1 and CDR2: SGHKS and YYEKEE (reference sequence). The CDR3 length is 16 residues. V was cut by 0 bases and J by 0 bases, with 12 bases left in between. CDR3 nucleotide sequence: TGTGCCAGCAGCTTGGGAGGACAGTGGGTGAACACTGAAGCTTTCTTT. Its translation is CASSLGGQWVNTEAFF.

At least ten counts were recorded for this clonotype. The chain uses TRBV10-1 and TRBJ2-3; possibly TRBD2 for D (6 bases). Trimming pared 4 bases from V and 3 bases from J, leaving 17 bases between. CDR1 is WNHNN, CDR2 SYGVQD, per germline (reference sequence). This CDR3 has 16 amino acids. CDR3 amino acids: CASSVGTQISTDTQYF. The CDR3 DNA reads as TGCGCCAGCAGTGTTGGGACTCAGATATCAACAGATACGCAGTATTTT.

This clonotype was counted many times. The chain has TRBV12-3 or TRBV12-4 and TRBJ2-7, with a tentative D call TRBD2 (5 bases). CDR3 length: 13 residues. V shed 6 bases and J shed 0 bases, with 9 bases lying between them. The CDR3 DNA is TGTGCCAGCAGGCGGGCCGTCTCCTACGAGCAGTACTTC. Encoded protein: CASRRAVSYEQYF.

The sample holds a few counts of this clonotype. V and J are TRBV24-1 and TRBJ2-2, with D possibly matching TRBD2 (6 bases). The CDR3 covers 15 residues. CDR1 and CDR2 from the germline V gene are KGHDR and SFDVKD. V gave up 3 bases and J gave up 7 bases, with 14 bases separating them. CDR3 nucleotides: TGTGCCACCAGTGATCTCGGAAAGGGAGGCGGGGAGCTGTTTTTT. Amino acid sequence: CATSDLGKGGGELFF.

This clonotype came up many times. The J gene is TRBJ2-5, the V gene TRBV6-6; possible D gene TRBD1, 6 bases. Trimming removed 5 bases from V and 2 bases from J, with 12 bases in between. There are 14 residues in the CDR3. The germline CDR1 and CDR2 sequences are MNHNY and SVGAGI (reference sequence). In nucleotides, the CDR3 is TGTGCCAGCAGTCGGACAGCTCAACAAGAGACCCAGTACTTC. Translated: CASSRTAQQETQYF.